This T cell receptor beta chain came from a study of tumor-infiltrating lymphocytes in oesophageal squamous cell carcinoma. The CDR3 has 13 amino acids. Germline CDR1 LGHNA, CDR2 YNFKEQ. Trimming stripped 4 bases from V and 1 base from J, with 7 bases between. TCRdb reprocessed the PCR reads via MiXCR and lists one record per CDR3 protein. The sample has 15,000 to 18,000 distinct CDR3 sequences, around half seen once. The gene calls are TRBV4-2 and TRBJ1-1, with D possibly being TRBD1 (6 bases). This TCR derives from a female donor with esophageal squamous cell carcinoma. Specimen: esophageal tumor tissue. This chain's CDR3 is CASSRTENTEAFF. The CDR3 DNA reads as TGTGCCAGCAGCCGGACAGAGAACACTGAAGCTTTCTTT.